This entry lists 28 T cell receptor beta chains sequenced from one sample in a study of Ad26.COV2.S vaccination and SARS-CoV-2 variants. Treatment: about 20 received Ad26.COV2.S at low or high dose, single or two shots; about 5 received placebo; per-sample allocation not given. Samples came from day 63 after the first vaccine or placebo injection. The method was immunoSEQ multiplex PCR; TCRdb's version includes in-frame clones alone and lacks a portion of them. Here the sample spans about 680,000 clones, about 89% being singletons. This material consisted of peripheral blood, taken in a trial of Ad26.COV2.S vaccine versus placebo. Receptor source: a person between 18 and 65 years old who received the Ad26.COV2.S COVID-19 vaccine or a placebo.

This rearrangement joins TRBV18 to TRBJ2-3; D remains unclear. Germline V gene sequence: CDR1 KGHSH, CDR2 LQKENI. The V end was cut by 4 bases, the J end by 1 base, with 6 bases between. The CDR3 covers 13 residues. The CDR3 spells CASSQPGTDTQYF. The CDR3 DNA is TGTGCCAGCTCACAGCCAGGCACAGATACGCAGTATTTT.

The chain combines TRBV29-1 with TRBJ1-2, with no clear D. The V gene lost 3 bases and the J gene lost 0 bases, with 5 bases spanning the gap. This CDR3 is built from 12 residues. From germline, CDR1 is SQVTM and CDR2 ANQGSEA. CDR3 sequence: CSVEGTNYGYTF. The CDR3 bases are TGCAGCGTTGAGGGGACTAACTATGGCTACACCTTC.

The chain is built from TRBV7-9 and TRBJ1-3; D might be TRBD1 (6 bases). This CDR3 has 16 residues. CDR1 and CDR2 from the germline V gene are SEHNR and FQNEAQ (reference sequence). Trimming left V 5 bases short and J 3 bases short, with 17 bases between. The CDR3 bases are TGTGCCAGCAGCCCCACCGCAGGGGCAAGTGGAAACACCATATATTTT. It yields the protein CASSPTAGASGNTIYF.

The gene calls are TRBV4-1 and TRBJ1-3; D is uncertain. Germline-derived CDR1 and CDR2 are MGHRA and YSYEKL. The length of the CDR3 is 16 residues. Trimming removed 0 bases from V and 0 bases from J, with 9 bases in between. The CDR3 spells CASSQDTLYSGNTIYF. CDR3 in DNA: TGCGCCAGCAGCCAAGATACGCTGTACTCTGGAAACACCATATATTTT.

For this clone: Mismatch with germline at one junction end may stem from a read error. V gene TRBV5-1 combines with J gene TRBJ1-5; maybe TRBD1 (6 bases). The V gene's germline CDR1 is SGHRS and CDR2 YFSETQ. The CDR3 covers 14 residues. The CDR3 DNA sequence: TGCGCCCGCAGCTTGGAGGGGGGGGATCAGCCCCAGCATTTT. Amino acids: CARSLEGGDQPQHF.

This clone is a singleton in its sample. CDR3 DNA sequence: TGTGCCAGCAGCCAACAATTGGGGACAGGGGGCTCACCCCTCCACTTT. It translates to CASSQQLGTGGSPLHF. The chain links TRBV3-1 (or the pseudogene TRBV3-2) to TRBJ1-6; 12 nucleotides line up with TRBD1. Germline-derived CDR1 and CDR2 are LGHDT and YNNKEL (reference sequence). The CDR3 extends over 16 amino acids. V dropped 2 bases and J dropped 10; count of bases not matched to a gene: 6.

The V gene is TRBV3-1 (or the pseudogene TRBV3-2), the J gene TRBJ2-1, with a possible D match to TRBD2 (6 bases). Trimming cost V 1 base and J 14 bases, with 12 bases left between them. The CDR3 length is 12 residues. Germline V gene sequence: CDR1 LGHDT, CDR2 YNNKEL (reference sequence). Here the CDR3 reads CASSQGGPGEFF. The CDR3 DNA is TGTGCCAGCAGCCAAGGGGGACCGGGGGAGTTCTTC.

The chain couples TRBV7-9 to TRBJ1-4; perhaps TRBD1 as D (5 bases). With 5 bases removed from V and 8 bases from J, the gap between germline ends came to 15 bases. This CDR3 has 14 residues. CDR1 and CDR2 (germline): SEHNR, FQNEAQ (reference sequence). The CDR3 nucleotides are TGTGCCAGCAGCGGGGACCCTCAAGGGGAAAAACTGTTTTTT. Translating gives CASSGDPQGEKLFF.

This chain uses TRBV7-2 with TRBJ2-1; 8 bases agree with TRBD2. The V segment lost 1 base and the J segment 6 bases; nucleotides outside the gene matches: 5. The CDR3 spans 15 residues. Germline V lookup: CDR1 SGHTA, CDR2 FQGNSA. The chain's CDR3 is CASSLDRTSFNEQFF. CDR3 in DNA: TGTGCCAGCAGCTTAGACCGGACTAGCTTCAATGAGCAGTTCTTC.

The chain joins TRBV19 to TRBJ2-1, with a weak D call TRBD2 (5 bases). CDR3 size: 13 residues. Trimming took off 3 bases at V and 7 bases at J, with 10 bases between the two ends. Germline V lookup: CDR1 LNHDA, CDR2 SQIVND (reference sequence). The CDR3 sequence: CASSMGVGNEQFF. The CDR3 bases are TGTGCCAGTAGTATGGGAGTAGGAAATGAGCAGTTCTTC.

A word on this clone: This CDR3 is also generated by other DNA sequences in the sample. This chain uses TRBV30 with TRBJ2-1; weak D call: TRBD2 (5 bases). V lost 3 bases to trimming and J lost 10 bases, with 10 bases between them. The CDR3 extends over 11 amino acids. The germline V gene has CDR1 GTSNPN and CDR2 SVGIG (reference sequence). In DNA form, the CDR3 reads TGTGCCTGGAGCCTAGGCGGGGAGCAGTTCTTC. Its protein product is CAWSLGGEQFF.

The V call is TRBV4-2, the J call TRBJ2-7; 9 bases are a match to TRBD1. CDR1 is LGHNA, CDR2 YNFKEQ, per germline. With V trimmed by 6 bases and J by 0 bases, 6 bases remained unmatched. This CDR3 spans 15 amino acids. The CDR3 DNA sequence: TGTGCCAGCAGTCCCGGGACAGGGAACTCCTACGAGCAGTACTTC. Protein: CASSPGTGNSYEQYF.

The genes are TRBV7-2 and TRBJ1-2, with D tentatively TRBD1 (5 bases). The CDR3 sequence is 14 residues long. Germline values: CDR1 SGHTA, CDR2 FQGNSA. The V end lost 6 bases, the J end lost 9 bases, and 20 bases lay between the germline ends. The CDR3 nucleotides read TGTGCCAGCAGAAGCGGGGCCCATTTTGAGAGCTACACCTTC. Amino acids: CASRSGAHFESYTF.

The J gene is TRBJ1-2, the V gene TRBV6-6; D gene ambiguous. The V and J ends lost 6 bases and 6 bases respectively, with 11 bases between them. The CDR3 consists of 12 residues. Germline-derived CDR1 and CDR2 are MNHNY and SVGAGI (reference sequence). CDR3 amino acids: CASRSSPNGYTF. The CDR3 bases are TGTGCCAGCAGGAGTTCACCTAATGGCTACACCTTC.

CDR3 amino acids: CASSVQGVNTEAFF. Here the CDR3 DNA reads TGTGCCAGCAGCGTACAGGGGGTGAACACTGAAGCTTTCTTT. The chain carries TRBV5-4 and TRBJ1-1, with 8 bases lining up with TRBD1. Germline CDR1 and CDR2: SGHNT and YYREEE (reference sequence). The CDR3 spans 14 residues. Unmatched junction bases numbered 2, after V lost 4 bases and J lost 0 bases.

The chain uses TRBV7-9 and TRBJ1-2, with D perhaps matching TRBD1 (5 bases). V was clipped by 5 bases and J by 6 bases, with 19 bases between them. Germline loops: CDR1 SEHNR, CDR2 FQNEAQ (reference sequence). The CDR3 extends over 15 amino acids. CDR3 residues: CASSRVGGPGDGYTF. CDR3 sequence (DNA): TGTGCCAGCAGCCGTGTTGGGGGTCCGGGGGATGGCTACACCTTC.

This rearrangement joins TRBV9 to TRBJ1-1; D is ambiguous. CDR3 length: 14 residues. Germline V CDR1 and CDR2: SGDLS, YYNGEE. Trimming removed 3 bases from V and 0 bases from J, with 9 bases in between. CDR3 nucleotides: TGTGCCAGCAGCGCCGATTGGGTGAACACTGAAGCTTTCTTT. This encodes CASSADWVNTEAFF.

The rearrangement joins TRBV5-1 to TRBJ2-7; 8 positions match TRBD1. The junction had 9 bases not matched to a gene; V was cut back by 4 bases and J by 3 bases. The germline gives CDR1 SGHRS, CDR2 YFSETQ. The CDR3 sequence is 15 residues long. Here the CDR3 DNA reads TGCGCCAGCAGCCGGACAGGGTCGTCGGTCTACGAGCAGTACTTC. This sequence encodes CASSRTGSSVYEQYF.

The rearrangement joins TRBV5-4 to TRBJ1-2; the match to TRBD1 covers 9 bases. Trimming at V came to 7 bases and at J to 1 base, leaving 11 bases not matched to a gene. The CDR3 spans 16 residues. CDR1 and CDR2 (germline): SGHNT, YYREEE (reference sequence). CDR3 loop: CASSDAGTGLNYGYTF. The CDR3 nucleotides are TGTGCCAGCTCCGACGCCGGGACAGGGCTTAACTATGGCTACACCTTC.

CDR3 sequence (DNA): TGTGCCAGCTATGGACCAGATACGCAGTATTTT. It is translated as CASYGPDTQYF. This chain links TRBV27 with TRBJ2-3; D gene ambiguous. V lost 8 bases to trimming and J lost 4 bases, with 7 bases between them. CDR3 size: 11 residues. The V gene's germline CDR1 is MNHEY and CDR2 SMNVEV (reference sequence).

The rearrangement links TRBV11-2 to TRBJ2-3; 7 bases line up with TRBD2. The V gene end was trimmed by 3 bases and the J gene end by 6 bases; junction bases not matched to a gene: 9. The CDR3 spans 15 residues. CDR1 and CDR2 from the germline V gene are SGHAT and FQNNGV. CDR3: CASSLGGDSVDTQYF. The CDR3 DNA reads as TGTGCCAGCAGCTTGGGAGGGGACTCCGTGGATACGCAGTATTTT.

The chain carries TRBV6-4 and TRBJ1-6; D perhaps matches TRBD1 (6 bases). Trimming took 6 bases from V and 4 from J, leaving 13 bases between them. This CDR3 contains 15 residues. Germline V gene lookup returns CDR1 MRHNA and CDR2 SNTAGT. The CDR3 DNA is TGTGCCAGCAGACCACAGGGCTCTTATAATTCACCCCTCCACTTT. Translating it yields CASRPQGSYNSPLHF.

The rearrangement links TRBV18 to TRBJ2-2; 11 nucleotides line up with TRBD2. The CDR3 is 19 residues long. The germline V gene has CDR1 KGHSH and CDR2 LQKENI. The J segment lost 0 bases and the V segment lost 1 base, leaving 7 bases of the junction unmatched. The CDR3: CASSPRRLAGGPNTGELFF. The CDR3 bases are TGTGCCAGCTCACCACGTCGGCTAGCGGGGGGACCGAACACCGGGGAGCTGTTTTTT.

The rearrangement joins TRBV5-5 to TRBJ2-3, with TRBD1 matching 12 bases. CDR1 and CDR2 from the germline V gene are SGHKS and YYEKEE (reference sequence). Losses at the gene ends were 5 bases for V and 7 bases for J; bases not matched to a gene: 8. The CDR3 is made up of 15 amino acids. The CDR3 bases are TGTGCCAGCAGTTCCGGGACAGGGGGCTTAAATACGCAGTATTTT. Translated: CASSSGTGGLNTQYF.

The rearrangement joins TRBV5-1 to TRBJ1-4, with D unclear. V was clipped by 0 bases and J by 2 bases, with 8 bases between them. This CDR3 is built from 15 residues. Germline CDR1 reads SGHRS; CDR2 reads YFSETQ. CDR3 DNA sequence: TGCGCCAGCAGCTTGGCTGGGCTGACTAATGAAAAACTGTTTTTT. As protein: CASSLAGLTNEKLFF. The entire variable domain, with the rest obtained from reference TRBV5-1 and TRBJ1-4, is as follows: KAGVTQTPRYLIKTRGQQVTLSCSPISGHRSVSWYQQTPGQGLQFLFEYFSETQRNKGNFPGRFSGRQFSNSRSEMNVSTLELGDSALYLCASSLAGLTNEKLFFGSGTQLSVL.

This chain links TRBV30 with TRBJ2-4; perhaps TRBD2 as D (5 bases). This CDR3 contains 15 residues. Between the trimmed V and J ends, which lost 4 bases and 3 bases, there was a span of 16 bases. Per the germline V gene, CDR1 is GTSNPN and CDR2 is SVGIG (reference sequence). CDR3 in DNA: TGTGCCTGGACCGTACGGCGGGCATTCAAAAACATTCAGTACTTC. Its protein is CAWTVRRAFKNIQYF.

This chain connects TRBV6-5 to TRBJ1-5, with TRBD1 matching over 9 bases. Germline V gene data show CDR1 as MNHEY and CDR2 as SVGAGI. The CDR3 covers 15 residues. The V and J ends lost 10 bases and 2 bases, in that order; junction bases with no gene match: 9. CDR3 sequence (DNA): TGTGCCACTCGGGACTGGACAGGGGGCAATCAGCCCCAGCATTTT. It translates to CATRDWTGGNQPQHF.

The rearrangement links TRBV30 to TRBJ1-4; D gene uncertain. Trimming removed 2 bases at V and 5 bases at J, with 12 bases between. CDR1 and CDR2 (germline): GTSNPN, SVGIG (reference sequence). The CDR3 has 14 amino acids. The CDR3: CAWSPPGPNEKLFF. CDR3 in DNA: TGTGCCTGGAGTCCCCCTGGGCCAAATGAAAAACTGTTTTTT.